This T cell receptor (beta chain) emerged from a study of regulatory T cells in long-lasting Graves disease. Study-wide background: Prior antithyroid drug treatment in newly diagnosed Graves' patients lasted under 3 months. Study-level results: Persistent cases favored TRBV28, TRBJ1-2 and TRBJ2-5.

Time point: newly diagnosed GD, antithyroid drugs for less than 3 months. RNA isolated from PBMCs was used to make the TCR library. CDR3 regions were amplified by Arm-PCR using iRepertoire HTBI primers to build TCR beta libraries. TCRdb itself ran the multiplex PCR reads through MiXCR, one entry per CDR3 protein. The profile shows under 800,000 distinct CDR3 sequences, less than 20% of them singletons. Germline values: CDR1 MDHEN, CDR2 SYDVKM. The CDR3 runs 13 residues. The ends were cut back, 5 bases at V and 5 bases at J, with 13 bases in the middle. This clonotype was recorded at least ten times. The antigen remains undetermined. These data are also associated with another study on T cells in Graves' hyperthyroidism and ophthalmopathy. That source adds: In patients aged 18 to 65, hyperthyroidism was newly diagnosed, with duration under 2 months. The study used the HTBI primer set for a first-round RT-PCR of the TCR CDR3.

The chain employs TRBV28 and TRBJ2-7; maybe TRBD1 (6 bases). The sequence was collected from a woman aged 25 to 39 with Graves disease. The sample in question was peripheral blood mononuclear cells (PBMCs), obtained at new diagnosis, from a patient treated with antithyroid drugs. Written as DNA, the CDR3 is TGTGCCAGCAGTAAAACAGGGCGGCACGAGCAGTACTTC. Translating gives CASSKTGRHEQYF. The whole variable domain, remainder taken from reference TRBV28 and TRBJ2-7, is DVKVTQSSRYLVKRTGEKVFLECVQDMDHENMFWYRQDPGLGLRLIYFSYDVKMKEKGDIPEGYSVSREKKERFSLILESASTNQTSMYLCASSKTGRHEQYFGPGTRLTVT.